The sequence of this T cell receptor beta chain was determined in a study of CD8 T cells in Susac syndrome. With random hexamers, about 0.45 to 1 ug RNA was reverse transcribed. TCRdb called the immunoSEQ multiplex PCR reads again in MiXCR, with one record for every CDR3 protein. The data show over 350,000 distinct CDR3 sequences, around 85% seen once. This clonotype has a handful of counts. Germline V gene data show CDR1 as LGHDT and CDR2 as YNNKEL (reference sequence). This CDR3 region has 15 residues. Trimming stripped 0 bases from V and 2 bases from J, with 11 bases between. Sequences were obtained from CD8+ T cells from PBMCs. This TCR derives from a human donor with multiple sclerosis. The chain links TRBV3-1 to TRBJ2-7, with TRBD1 as a possible D gene (5 bases). The DNA of the CDR3 is TGTGCCAGCAGCCAAGAGACGACAGTCGCCTACGAGCAGTACTTC. This encodes CASSQETTVAYEQYF.